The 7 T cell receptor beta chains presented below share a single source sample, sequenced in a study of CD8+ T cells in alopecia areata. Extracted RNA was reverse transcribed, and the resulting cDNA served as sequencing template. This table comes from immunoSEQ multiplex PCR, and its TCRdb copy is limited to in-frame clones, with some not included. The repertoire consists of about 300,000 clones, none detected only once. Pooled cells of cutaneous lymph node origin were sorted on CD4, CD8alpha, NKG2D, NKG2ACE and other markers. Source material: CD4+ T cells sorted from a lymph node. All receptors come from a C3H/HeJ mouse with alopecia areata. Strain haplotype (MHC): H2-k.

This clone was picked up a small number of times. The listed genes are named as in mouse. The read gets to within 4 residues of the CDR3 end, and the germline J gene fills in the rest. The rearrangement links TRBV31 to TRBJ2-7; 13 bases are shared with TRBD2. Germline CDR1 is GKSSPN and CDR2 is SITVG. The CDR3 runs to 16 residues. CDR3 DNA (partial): TGTGCCTGGAGACCACGGACTGGGGGGGCGCAATAT. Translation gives CAWRPRTGGAQY. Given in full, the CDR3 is CAWRPRTGGAQYEQYF. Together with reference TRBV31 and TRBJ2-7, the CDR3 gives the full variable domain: AQTIHQWPVAEIKAVGSPLSLGCTIKGKSSPNLYWYWQATGGTLQQLFYSITVGQVESVVQLNLSASRPKDDQFILSTEKLLLSHSGFYLCAWRPRTGGAQYEQYFGPGTRLTVL.

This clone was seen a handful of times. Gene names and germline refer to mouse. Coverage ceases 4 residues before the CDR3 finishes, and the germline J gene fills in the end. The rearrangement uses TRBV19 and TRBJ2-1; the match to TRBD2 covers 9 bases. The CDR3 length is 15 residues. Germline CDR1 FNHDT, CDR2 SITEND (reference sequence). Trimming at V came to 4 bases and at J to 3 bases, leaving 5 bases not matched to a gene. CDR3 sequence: CASSPGTGSYAEQFF. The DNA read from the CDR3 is TGTGCCAGCAGTCCCGGGACTGGGAGCTATGCT.

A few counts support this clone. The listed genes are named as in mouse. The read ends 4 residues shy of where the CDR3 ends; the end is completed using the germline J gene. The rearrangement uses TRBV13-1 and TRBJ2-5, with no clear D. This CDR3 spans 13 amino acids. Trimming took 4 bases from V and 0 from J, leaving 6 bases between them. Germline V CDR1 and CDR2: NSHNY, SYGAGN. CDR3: CASSPANQDTQYF. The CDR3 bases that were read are TGTGCCAGCAGTCCTGCTAACCAAGAC.

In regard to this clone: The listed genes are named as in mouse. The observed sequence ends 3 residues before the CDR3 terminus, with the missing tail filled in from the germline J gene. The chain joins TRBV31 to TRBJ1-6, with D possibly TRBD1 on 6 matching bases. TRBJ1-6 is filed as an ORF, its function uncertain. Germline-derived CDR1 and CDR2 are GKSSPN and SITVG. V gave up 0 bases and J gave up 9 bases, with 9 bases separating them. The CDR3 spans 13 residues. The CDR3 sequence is CAWSLGGVSPLYF. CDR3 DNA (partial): TGTGCCTGGAGTCTAGGGGGGGTTTCGCCC.

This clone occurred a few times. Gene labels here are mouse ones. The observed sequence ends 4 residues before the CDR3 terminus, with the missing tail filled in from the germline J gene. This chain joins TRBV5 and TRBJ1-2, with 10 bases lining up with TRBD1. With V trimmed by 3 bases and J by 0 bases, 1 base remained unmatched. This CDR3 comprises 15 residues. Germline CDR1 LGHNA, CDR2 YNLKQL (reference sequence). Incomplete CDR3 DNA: TGTGCCAGCAGCCACGGACAGGGGGCAAACTCC. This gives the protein CASSHGQGANS. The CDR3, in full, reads CASSHGQGANSDYTF.

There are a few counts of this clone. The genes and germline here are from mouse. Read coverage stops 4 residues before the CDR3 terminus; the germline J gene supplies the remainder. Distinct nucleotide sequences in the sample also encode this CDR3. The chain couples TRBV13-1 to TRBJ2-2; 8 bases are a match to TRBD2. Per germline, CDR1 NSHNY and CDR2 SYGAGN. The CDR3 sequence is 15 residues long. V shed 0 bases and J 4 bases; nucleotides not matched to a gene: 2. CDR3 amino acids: CASSDATGGTGQLYF. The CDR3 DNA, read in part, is TGTGCCAGCAGTGATGCCACTGGGGGCACCGGG.

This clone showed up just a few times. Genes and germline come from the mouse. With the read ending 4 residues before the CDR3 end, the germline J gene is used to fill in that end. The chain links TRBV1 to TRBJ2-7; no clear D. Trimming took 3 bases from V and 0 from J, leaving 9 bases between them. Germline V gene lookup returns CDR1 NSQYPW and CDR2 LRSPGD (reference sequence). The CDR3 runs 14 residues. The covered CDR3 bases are TGCACCTGCAGTGCGAGACACCTCTCCTAT. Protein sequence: CTCSARHLSY. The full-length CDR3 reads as CTCSARHLSYEQYF. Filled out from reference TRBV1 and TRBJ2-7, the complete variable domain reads VTLLEQNPRWRLVPRGQAVNLRCILKNSQYPWMSWYQQDLQKQLQWLFTLRSPGDKEVKSLPGADYLATRVTDTELRLQVANMSQGRTLYCTCSARHLSYEQYFGPGTRLTVL.